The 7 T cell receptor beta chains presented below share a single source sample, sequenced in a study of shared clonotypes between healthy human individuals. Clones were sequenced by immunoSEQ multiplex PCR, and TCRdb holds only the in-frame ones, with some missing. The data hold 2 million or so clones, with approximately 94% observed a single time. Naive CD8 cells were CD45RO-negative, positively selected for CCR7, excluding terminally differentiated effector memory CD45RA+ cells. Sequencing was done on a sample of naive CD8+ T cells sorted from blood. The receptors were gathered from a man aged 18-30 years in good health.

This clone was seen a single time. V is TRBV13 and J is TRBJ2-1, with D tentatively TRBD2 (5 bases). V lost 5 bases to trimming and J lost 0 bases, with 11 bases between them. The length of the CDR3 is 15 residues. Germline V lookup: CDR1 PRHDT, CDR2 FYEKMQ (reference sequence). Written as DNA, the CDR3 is TGTGCCAGCAGCATCCAGCGGAGCTCCTACAATGAGCAGTTCTTC. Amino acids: CASSIQRSSYNEQFF.

In nucleotides, the CDR3 is TGTGCCAGCAGCTTAGGACTAGCGGGAGTCCCCCGCTCCTACAATGAGCAGTTCTTC. Protein: CASSLGLAGVPRSYNEQFF. The V gene is TRBV7-9, the J gene TRBJ2-1, with TRBD2 matching over 12 bases. Looked up from germline, CDR1 is SEHNR and CDR2 is FQNEAQ (reference sequence). The junction had 7 bases not matched to a gene; V was cut back by 1 base and J by 0 bases. This CDR3 comprises 19 residues.

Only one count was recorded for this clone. The DNA for the CDR3 is TGTGCCAGCAGCTTAGAGTGGGAGCTGTTTTTT. Its protein is CASSLEWELFF. The chain couples TRBV7-9 to TRBJ2-2, with unresolved D. Trimming took off 1 base at V and 9 bases at J, with 3 bases between the two ends. This CDR3 contains 11 residues. The V gene's germline CDR1 is SEHNR and CDR2 FQNEAQ (reference sequence).

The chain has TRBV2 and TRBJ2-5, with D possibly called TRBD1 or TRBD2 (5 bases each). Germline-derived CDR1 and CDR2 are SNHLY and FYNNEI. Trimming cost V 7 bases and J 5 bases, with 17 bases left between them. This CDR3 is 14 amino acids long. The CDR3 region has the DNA TGTGCCAGCACTTACGTGGGAGAGGGGGAGACCCAGTACTTC. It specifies CASTYVGEGETQYF. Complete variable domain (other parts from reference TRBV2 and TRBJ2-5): EPEVTQTPSHQVTQMGQEVILRCVPISNHLYFYWYRQILGQKVEFLVSFYNNEISEKSEIFDDQFSVERPDGSNFTLKIRSTKLEDSAMYFCASTYVGEGETQYFGPGTRLLVL.

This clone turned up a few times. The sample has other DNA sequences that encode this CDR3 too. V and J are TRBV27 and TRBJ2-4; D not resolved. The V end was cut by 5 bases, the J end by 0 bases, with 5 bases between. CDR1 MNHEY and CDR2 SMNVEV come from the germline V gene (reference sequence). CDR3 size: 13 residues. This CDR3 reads CASSPLAKNIQYF. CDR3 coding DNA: TGTGCCAGCAGTCCTCTAGCCAAAAACATTCAGTACTTC.

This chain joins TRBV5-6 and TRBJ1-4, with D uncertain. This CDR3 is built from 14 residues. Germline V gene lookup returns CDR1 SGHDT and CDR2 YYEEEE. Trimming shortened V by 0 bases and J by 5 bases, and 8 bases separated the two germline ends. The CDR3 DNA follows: TGTGCCAGCAGCTTGGACAGTCAGAATGAAAAACTGTTTTTT. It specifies CASSLDSQNEKLFF.

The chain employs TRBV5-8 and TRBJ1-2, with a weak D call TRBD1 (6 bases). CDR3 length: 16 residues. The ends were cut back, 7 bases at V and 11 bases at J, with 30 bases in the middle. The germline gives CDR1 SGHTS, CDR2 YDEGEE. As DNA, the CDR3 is TGTGCCAGCGGAGCCCGGGACACGACTATTAAGAGAACGTACACCTTC. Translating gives CASGARDTTIKRTYTF.